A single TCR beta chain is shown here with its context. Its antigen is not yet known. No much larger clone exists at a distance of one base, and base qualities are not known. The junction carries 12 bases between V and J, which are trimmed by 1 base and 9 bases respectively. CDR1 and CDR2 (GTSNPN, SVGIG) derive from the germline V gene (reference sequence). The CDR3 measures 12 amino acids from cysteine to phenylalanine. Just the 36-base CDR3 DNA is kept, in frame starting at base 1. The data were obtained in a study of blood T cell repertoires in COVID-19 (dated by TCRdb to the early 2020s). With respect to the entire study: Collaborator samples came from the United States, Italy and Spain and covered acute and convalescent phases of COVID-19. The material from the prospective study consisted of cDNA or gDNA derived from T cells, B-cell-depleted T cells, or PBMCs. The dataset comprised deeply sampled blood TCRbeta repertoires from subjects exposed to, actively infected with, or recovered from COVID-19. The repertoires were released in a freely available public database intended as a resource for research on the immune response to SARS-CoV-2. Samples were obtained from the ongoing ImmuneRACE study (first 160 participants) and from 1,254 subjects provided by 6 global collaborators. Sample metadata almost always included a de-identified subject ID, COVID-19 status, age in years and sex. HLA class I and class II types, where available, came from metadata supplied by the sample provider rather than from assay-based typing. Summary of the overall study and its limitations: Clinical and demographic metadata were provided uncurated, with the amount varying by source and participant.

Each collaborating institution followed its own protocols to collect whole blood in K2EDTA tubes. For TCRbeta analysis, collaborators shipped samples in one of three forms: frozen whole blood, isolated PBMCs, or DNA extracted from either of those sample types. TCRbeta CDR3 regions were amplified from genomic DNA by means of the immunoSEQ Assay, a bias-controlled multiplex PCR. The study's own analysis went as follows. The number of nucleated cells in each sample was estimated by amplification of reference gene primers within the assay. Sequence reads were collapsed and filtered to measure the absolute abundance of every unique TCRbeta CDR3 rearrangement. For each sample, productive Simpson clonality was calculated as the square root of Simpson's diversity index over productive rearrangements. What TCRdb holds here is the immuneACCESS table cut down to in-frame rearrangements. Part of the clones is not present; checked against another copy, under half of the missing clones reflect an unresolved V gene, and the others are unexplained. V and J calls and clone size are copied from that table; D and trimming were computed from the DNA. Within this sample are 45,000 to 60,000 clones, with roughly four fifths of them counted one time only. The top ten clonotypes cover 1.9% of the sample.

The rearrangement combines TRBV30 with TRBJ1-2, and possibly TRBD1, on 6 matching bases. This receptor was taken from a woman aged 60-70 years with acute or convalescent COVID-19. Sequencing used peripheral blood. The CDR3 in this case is CAWSEQGTSYTF. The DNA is TGTGCCTGGAGTGAACAGGGCACGAGCTACACCTTC.